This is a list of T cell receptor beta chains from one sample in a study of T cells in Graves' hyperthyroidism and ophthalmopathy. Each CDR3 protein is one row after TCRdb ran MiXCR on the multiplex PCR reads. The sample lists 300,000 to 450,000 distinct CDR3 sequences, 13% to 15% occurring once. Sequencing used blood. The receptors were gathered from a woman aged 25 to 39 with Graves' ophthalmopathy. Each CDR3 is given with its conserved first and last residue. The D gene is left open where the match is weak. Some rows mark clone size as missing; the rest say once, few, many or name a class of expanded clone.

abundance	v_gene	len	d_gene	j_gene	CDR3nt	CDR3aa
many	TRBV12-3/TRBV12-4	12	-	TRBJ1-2	TGTGCCAGCAGTTTTCTTCGCTATGGCTACACCTTC	CASSFLRYGYTF
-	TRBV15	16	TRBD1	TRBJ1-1	TGTGCCACCAGCAGACCCTGGACAGGGTTGAACACTGAAGCTTTCTTT	CATSRPWTGLNTEAFF
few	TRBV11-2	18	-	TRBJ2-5	TGTGCCAGCAGCTTAGATCTAGGTCGGGCGGCGGGCGGCGAGACCCAGTACTTC	CASSLDLGRAAGGETQYF
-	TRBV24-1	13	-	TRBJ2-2	TGTGCCAGCAGTTTACCGTTGACCGGGGAGCTGTTTTTT	CASSLPLTGELFF
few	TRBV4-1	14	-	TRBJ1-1	TGCGCCAGCAGCCAAGTAGGGCGCCAAAGTGAAGCTTTCTTT	CASSQVGRQSEAFF
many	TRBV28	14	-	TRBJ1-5	TGTGCCAGCAACGGCGGGGGCCTCAATCAGCCCCAGCATTTT	CASNGGGLNQPQHF
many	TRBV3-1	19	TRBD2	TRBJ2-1	TGTGCCAGCAGCCCGTACCCTAGCGGGGGGGCGGGGGTCTCGGATGAGCAGTTCTTC	CASSPYPSGGAGVSDEQFF
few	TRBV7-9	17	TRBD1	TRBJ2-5	TGTGCCAGCAGCTTACTCCCGGTGGGGACAGGGGTCGAGACCCAGTACTTC	CASSLLPVGTGVETQYF
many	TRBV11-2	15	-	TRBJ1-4	TGTGCCAGCAGCTTTCCGGGACCGAATAATGAAAAACTGTTTTTT	CASSFPGPNNEKLFF
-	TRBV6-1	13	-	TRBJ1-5	TGTGCCAGCAACCAGAACAGGGCCCAGCCCCAGCATTTT	CASNQNRAQPQHF
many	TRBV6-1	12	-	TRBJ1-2	TGTGCCAGCAGACCAGGGACGCGGGGCTACACCTTC	CASRPGTRGYTF
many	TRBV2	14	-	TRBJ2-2	TGTGCCAGCAGTGTGCGCCGTGACACCGGGGAGCTGTTTTTT	CASSVRRDTGELFF
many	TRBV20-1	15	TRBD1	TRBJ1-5	TGCAGTGCCCAGCACAGGGGCCGTAGCAATCAGCCCCAGCATTTT	CSAQHRGRSNQPQHF
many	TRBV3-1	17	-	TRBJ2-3	TGTGCCAGCACCATTTCAACGCAGATATCAGGCACAGATACGCAGTATTTT	CASTISTQISGTDTQYF
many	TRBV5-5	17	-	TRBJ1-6	TGTGCCAGCAGCCCGGATGGACGAAGCTCCTATAATTCACCCCTCCACTTT	CASSPDGRSSYNSPLHF
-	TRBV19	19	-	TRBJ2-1	TGTGCCAGTAGTATAGATCCCCCAGGTCCAACAAGCTCCTACAATGAGCAGTTCTTC	CASSIDPPGPTSSYNEQFF
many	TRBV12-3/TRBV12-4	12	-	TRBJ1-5	TGTGCCAGCAGACAGGGCCCTCAGCCCCAGCATTTT	CASRQGPQPQHF
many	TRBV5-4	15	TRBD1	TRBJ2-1	TGTGCCAGCAGCTTGGGGACAGGGAAGTCGGGTGAGCAGTTCTTC	CASSLGTGKSGEQFF
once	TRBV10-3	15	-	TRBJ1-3	TGTGCCATCAGTGAAGGCAGCTTATCTGGAAACACCATATATTTT	CAISEGSLSGNTIYF
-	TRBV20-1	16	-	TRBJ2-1	TGCAGTGCCAGCCTCCCCTCAGGGATAACGTACAATGAGCAGTTCTTC	CSASLPSGITYNEQFF
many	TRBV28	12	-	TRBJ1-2	TGTGCCAGCAGTTTATACACATCTGGCTACACCTTC	CASSLYTSGYTF
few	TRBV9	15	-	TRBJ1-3	TGTGCCAGCAGCTTAGACTCAAACTCTGGAAACACCATATATTTT	CASSLDSNSGNTIYF
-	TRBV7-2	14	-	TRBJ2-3	TGTGCCAGCAGCCCTCTTGGAGCCCCAGATACGCAGTATTTT	CASSPLGAPDTQYF
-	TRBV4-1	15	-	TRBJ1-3	TGCGCCAGCAGCCAAGGGAAGGGCTCTGGAAACACCATATATTTT	CASSQGKGSGNTIYF
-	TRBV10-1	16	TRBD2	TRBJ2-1	TGCGCCAGCAGTGGGTCTAGCGGGAGCTCCTACAATGAGCAGTTCTTC	CASSGSSGSSYNEQFF
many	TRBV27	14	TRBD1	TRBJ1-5	TGTGCCAGCAGCCCCGGACAGGGCGATCAGCCCCAGCATTTT	CASSPGQGDQPQHF
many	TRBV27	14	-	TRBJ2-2	TGTGCCAGCAGTTCAGGAACGAACACCGGGGAGCTGTTTTTT	CASSSGTNTGELFF
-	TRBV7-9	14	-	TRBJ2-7	TGTGCCAGCAGCTCTTCGGGTAGGGAGTACGAGCAGTACTTC	CASSSSGREYEQYF
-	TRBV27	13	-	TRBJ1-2	TGTGCCAGCAGAAAAGGGACTAACTATGGCTACACCTTC	CASRKGTNYGYTF
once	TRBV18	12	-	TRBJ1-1	TGTGCCAGCTCACGCGGAACAGGTGAAGCTTTCTTT	CASSRGTGEAFF
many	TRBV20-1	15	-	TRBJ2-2	TGCAGTGCTAGAGATAACACAGGGTTGGTCGGGGAGCTGTTTTTT	CSARDNTGLVGELFF
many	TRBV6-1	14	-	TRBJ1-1	TGTGCCAGCGGAGACTCGAACAGAAACACTGAAGCTTTCTTT	CASGDSNRNTEAFF
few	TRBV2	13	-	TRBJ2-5	TGTGCCAGCAAGAAGGACAATCGGGAGACCCAGTACTTC	CASKKDNRETQYF
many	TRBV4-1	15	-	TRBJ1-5	TGCGCCAGCAGCCCAGAGAAGGGGTACAATCAGCCCCAGCATTTT	CASSPEKGYNQPQHF
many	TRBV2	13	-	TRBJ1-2	TGTGCCAGCAACTGGGGGCAGTGGGATGGCTACACCTTC	CASNWGQWDGYTF
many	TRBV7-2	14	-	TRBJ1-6	TGTGCCAGCAGCCCTGGGCCGGGGAATTCACCCCTCCACTTT	CASSPGPGNSPLHF
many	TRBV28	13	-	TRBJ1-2	TGTGCCAGCAGTTCGATGGGGTACTATGGCTACACCTTC	CASSSMGYYGYTF
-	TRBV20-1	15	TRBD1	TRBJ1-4	TGCAGTGCTAGAGACAACAGGGGGCGGGGGGAAAAACTGTTTTTT	CSARDNRGRGEKLFF
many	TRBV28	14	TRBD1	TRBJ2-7	TGTGCCAGCAGGACACAGGGGCTCACCTACGAGCAGTACTTC	CASRTQGLTYEQYF
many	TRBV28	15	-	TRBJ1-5	TGTGCCAGCAGCAGTGGTCGACAGATGGGTCAGCCCCAGCATTTT	CASSSGRQMGQPQHF
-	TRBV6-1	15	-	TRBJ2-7	TGTGCCAGCAGTGTGATTTCAGGGGGGGCCTACGAGCAGTACTTC	CASSVISGGAYEQYF
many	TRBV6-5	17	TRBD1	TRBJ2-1	TGTGCCAGCAGTTACAGGCCCCGGGACAGGGCCTACAATGAGCAGTTCTTC	CASSYRPRDRAYNEQFF